The rows below give T cell receptor beta chains drawn from one sample of a study of blood T cell repertoires in COVID-19. Libraries were prepared by immunoSEQ multiplex PCR; TCRdb keeps only in-frame clonotypes and omits some of them. The sample carries over 75,000 clones, over 70% recorded once. Sequencing used peripheral blood. The source is a woman aged 80 or over with active or convalescent COVID-19. CDR3s include the opening cysteine and the closing phenylalanine or tryptophan. D genes are given only for firm matches. Where a row states a size, it is once, few, many or the class of an expanded clone; other rows omit it.

V gene	clone size	J gene	D gene	CDR3 DNA	CDR3 protein
TRBV28	NA	TRBJ1-2	NA	TGTGCCAGCACAGGGATGAGGTATGGCTACACCTTC	CASTGMRYGYTF
TRBV3-1/TRBV3-2	few	TRBJ1-2	NA	TGTGCCAGCAGCCTACAGGGCGGCTATGGCTACACCTTC	CASSLQGGYGYTF
TRBV20-1	NA	TRBJ1-2	NA	TGCAGTGCCCGGGAGCGCTATGGCTACACCTTC	CSARERYGYTF
TRBV5-1	NA	TRBJ1-5	NA	TGCGCCAGCAGCGCCCACGAGGGAAGCAATCAGCCCCAGCATTTT	CASSAHEGSNQPQHF
TRBV28	NA	TRBJ2-7	NA	TGTGCCAGCAGTTCCCCCGGGGGCTACGAGCAGTACTTC	CASSSPGGYEQYF
TRBV11-1	NA	TRBJ2-7	TRBD2	TGTGCCAGCAGCCCCTTAAGCGGGGTGGGGGAGCAGTACTTC	CASSPLSGVGEQYF
TRBV19	few	TRBJ1-5	NA	TGTGCCAGTAGTAAGCACAATCAGCCCCAGCATTTT	CASSKHNQPQHF
TRBV7-2	NA	TRBJ2-1	TRBD1	TGTGCCAGCAGAGATGACAGGGCCCCCTCCTACAATGAGCAGTTCTTC	CASRDDRAPSYNEQFF
TRBV7-8	NA	TRBJ1-2	NA	TGTGCCAGCGCCCCAGTCCCGTACAGAGACTATGGCTACACCTTC	CASAPVPYRDYGYTF
TRBV7-2	once	TRBJ2-2	NA	TGTGCCAGCATCTCCGGGACACTGAACACCGGGGAGCTGTTTTTT	CASISGTLNTGELFF
TRBV7-7	NA	TRBJ2-2	NA	TGTGCCAGCAGCTCAGCGAACACCGGGGAGCTGTTTTTT	CASSSANTGELFF
TRBV6-2/TRBV6-3	NA	TRBJ2-5	TRBD2	TGTGCCAGCAGTTACTCCCTCGGACTAGCGGGGGGGCCGGAGACCCAGTACTTC	CASSYSLGLAGGPETQYF
TRBV6-4	once	TRBJ2-2	NA	TGTGCCAGCAGTCCACTTCGGGGGACCGGGGAGCTGTTTTTT	CASSPLRGTGELFF
TRBV19	NA	TRBJ1-5	NA	TGTGCCAGTAGTATAGATCTAAGAAATCAGCCCCAGCATTTT	CASSIDLRNQPQHF
TRBV5-1	once	TRBJ2-1	NA	TGCGCCTCCAAATTGGGCCATGAGCAGTTCTTC	CASKLGHEQFF
TRBV6-5	NA	TRBJ1-1	NA	TGTGCCAGCAGTTACTCGAGGGGGACGGGGGGCACTGAAGCTTTCTTT	CASSYSRGTGGTEAFF
TRBV6-6	NA	TRBJ1-1	TRBD1	TGTGCCAGCAACCCGGGACAGGGATACACTGAAGCTTTCTTT	CASNPGQGYTEAFF